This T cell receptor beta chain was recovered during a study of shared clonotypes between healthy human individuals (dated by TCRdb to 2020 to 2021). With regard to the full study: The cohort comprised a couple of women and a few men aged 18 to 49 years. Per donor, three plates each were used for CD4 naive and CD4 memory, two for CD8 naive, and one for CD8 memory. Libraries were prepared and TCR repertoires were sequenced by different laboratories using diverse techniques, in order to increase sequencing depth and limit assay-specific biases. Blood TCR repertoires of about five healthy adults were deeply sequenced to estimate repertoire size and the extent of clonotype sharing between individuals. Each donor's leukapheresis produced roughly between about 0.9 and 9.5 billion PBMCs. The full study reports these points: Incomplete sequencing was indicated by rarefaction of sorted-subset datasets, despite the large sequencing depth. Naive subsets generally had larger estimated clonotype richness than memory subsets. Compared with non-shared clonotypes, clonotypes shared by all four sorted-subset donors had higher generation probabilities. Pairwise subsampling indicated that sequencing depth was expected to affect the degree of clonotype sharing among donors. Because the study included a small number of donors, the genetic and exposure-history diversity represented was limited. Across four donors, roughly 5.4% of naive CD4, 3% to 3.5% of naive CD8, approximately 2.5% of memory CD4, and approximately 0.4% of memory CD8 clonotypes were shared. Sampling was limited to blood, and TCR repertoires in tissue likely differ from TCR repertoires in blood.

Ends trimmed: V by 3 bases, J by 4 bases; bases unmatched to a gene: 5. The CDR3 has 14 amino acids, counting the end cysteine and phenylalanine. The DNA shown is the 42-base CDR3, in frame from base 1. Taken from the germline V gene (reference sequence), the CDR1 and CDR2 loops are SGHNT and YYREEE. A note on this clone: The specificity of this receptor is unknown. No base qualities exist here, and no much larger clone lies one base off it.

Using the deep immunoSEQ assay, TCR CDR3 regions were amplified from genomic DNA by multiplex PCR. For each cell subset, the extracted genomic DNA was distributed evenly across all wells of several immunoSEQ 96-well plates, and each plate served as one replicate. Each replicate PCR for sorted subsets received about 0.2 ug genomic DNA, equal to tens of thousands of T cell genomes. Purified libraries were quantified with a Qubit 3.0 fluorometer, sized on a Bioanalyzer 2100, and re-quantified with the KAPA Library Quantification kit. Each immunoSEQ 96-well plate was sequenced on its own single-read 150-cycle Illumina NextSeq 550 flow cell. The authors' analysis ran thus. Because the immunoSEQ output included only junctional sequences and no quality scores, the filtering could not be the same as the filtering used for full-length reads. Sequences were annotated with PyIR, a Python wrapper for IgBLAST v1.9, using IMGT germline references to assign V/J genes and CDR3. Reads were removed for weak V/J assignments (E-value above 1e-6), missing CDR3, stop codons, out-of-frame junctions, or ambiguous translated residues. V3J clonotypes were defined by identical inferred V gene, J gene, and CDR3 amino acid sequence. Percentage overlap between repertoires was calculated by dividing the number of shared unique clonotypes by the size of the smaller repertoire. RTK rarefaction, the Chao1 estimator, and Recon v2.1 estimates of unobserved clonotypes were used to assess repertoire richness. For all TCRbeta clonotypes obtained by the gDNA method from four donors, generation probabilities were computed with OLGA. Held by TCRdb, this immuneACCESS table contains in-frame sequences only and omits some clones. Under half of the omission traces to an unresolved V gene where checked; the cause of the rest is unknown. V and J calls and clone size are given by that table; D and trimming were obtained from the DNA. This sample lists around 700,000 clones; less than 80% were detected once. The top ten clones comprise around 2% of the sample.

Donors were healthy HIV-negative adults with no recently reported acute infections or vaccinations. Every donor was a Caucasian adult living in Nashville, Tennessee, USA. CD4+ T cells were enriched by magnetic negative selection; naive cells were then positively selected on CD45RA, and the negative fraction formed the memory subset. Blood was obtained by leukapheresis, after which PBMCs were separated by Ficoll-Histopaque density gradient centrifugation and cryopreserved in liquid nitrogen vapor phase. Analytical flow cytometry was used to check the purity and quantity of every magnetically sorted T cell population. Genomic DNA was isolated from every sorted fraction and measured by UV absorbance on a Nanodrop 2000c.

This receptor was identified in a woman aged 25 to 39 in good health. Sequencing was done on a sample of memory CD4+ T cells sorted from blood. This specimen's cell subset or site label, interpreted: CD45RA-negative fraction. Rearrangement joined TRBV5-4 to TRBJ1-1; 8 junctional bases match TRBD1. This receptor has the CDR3 CASSSRQGSTEAFF. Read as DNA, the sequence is TGTGCCAGCAGCTCTCGACAGGGGAGCACTGAAGCTTTCTTT.